The source of this T cell receptor (beta chain) is a study of shared clonotypes between healthy human individuals. Study background: Ranging from 18 to 49 in age, donors were two women and a few men.

This CDR3 is 15 amino acids long. Trimming left V 4 bases short and J 0 bases short, with 10 bases between. The germline CDR1 and CDR2 sequences are SGHTA and FQGTGA. Comments on this clone: The antigen is undetermined. Distinct nucleotide sequences in the sample also encode this CDR3.

Profiled with immunoSEQ multiplex PCR; TCRdb holds only in-frame clones, not every one. This sample carries approximately 2.5 million clones, 93% of them seen once, and the ten largest clones take roughly 0.36%. Findings of the study overall: Blood was the sole source, and tissue repertoires probably differ.

V is TRBV7-3 and J is TRBJ2-1; the D is unclear. Sequenced material: naive CD4+ T cells from PBMCs. The subset here: CD45RA+ positively selected. This receptor was obtained from a man aged 18 to 35 in good health. Some clones in this sample may be carry-over from other donors' samples. CDR3 residues: CASSSQAGSYNEQFF. CDR3 DNA: TGTGCCAGCAGCTCCCAGGCAGGCTCCTACAATGAGCAGTTCTTC.